This entry features one T cell receptor (beta chain) sequence. A much larger clone lies a single base off, so this may be a read error. The data derive from a study of tumor-infiltrating lymphocytes in primary liver carcinoma. For the study at large: Tumor lesions were T1-T3 N0M0 and spanned roughly 4 to 10 cm.

Making TCR beta cDNA involved 400 to 600 ng total RNA and a constant-region primer. TCR beta libraries came from three nested multiplex PCR rounds using slightly modified ARM-PCR. PCR rounds one and two used TRBV1-TRBV30 forward primers with a C-beta reverse primer for around 10 cycles each. Each CDR3 protein gets one entry after TCRdb re-called the multiplex PCR reads with MiXCR. The sample holds a few hundred thousand distinct CDR3 sequences, almost 60% seen once. It was unsorted whole blood that yielded blood RNA, and germline DNA was also extracted. V lost 6 bases and J lost 2; bases outside the gene matches: 9. The CDR3 runs to 15 residues. Germline V CDR1 and CDR2: MNHEY, SVGAGI.

The TCR comes from a woman under 40 with primary liver carcinoma and hepatitis B virus infection. The V and J genes are TRBV6-5 and TRBJ2-7; 8 bases are shared with TRBD1. Sequenced: peripheral blood. CDR3 nucleotide sequence: TGTGCCAGCAGCCGGGGACAGGTGCTAACCTACGAGCAGTACTTC. It specifies CASSRGQVLTYEQYF.